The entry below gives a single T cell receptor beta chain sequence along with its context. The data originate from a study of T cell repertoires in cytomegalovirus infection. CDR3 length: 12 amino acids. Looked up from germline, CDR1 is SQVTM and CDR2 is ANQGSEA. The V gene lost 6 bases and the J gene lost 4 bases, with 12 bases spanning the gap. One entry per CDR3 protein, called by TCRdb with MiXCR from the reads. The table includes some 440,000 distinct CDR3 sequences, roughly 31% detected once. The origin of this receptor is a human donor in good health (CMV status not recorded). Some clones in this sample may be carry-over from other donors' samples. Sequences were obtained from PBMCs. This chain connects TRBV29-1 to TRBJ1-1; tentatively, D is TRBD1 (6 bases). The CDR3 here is CSVAEGGTEAFF. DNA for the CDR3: TGCAGCGTGGCCGAGGGGGGCACTGAAGCTTTCTTT.